The 10 T cell receptor beta chains presented below share a single source sample, sequenced in a study of cytomegalovirus exposure and HLA in healthy donors. Assay: immunoSEQ multiplex PCR; the TCRdb copy retains only in-frame clones and omits some. The table includes 150,000 to 200,000 clones, around 81% detected once. Sequenced: PBMCs. All receptors derive from a man in his thirties or forties in good health and CMV-seropositive.

The chain is built from TRBV6-1 and TRBJ1-5; no clear D. The CDR3 extends over 14 amino acids. Trimming removed 2 bases from V and 10 bases from J, with 15 bases in between. Germline CDR1 is MNHNS and CDR2 is SASEGT. The CDR3 reads CASSEPAGALPQHF. The DNA of the CDR3 is TGTGCCAGCAGTGAACCGGCAGGCGCCCTACCCCAGCATTTT.

The gene calls are TRBV18 and TRBJ1-5, with 7 bases aligning to TRBD1. The V and J ends lost 3 bases and 6 bases, in that order; junction bases with no gene match: 8. Germline lookup yields CDR1 KGHSH and CDR2 LQKENI. This CDR3 has 15 residues. CDR3 nucleotide sequence: TGTGCCAGCTCACCTTATCCACAGGGGCGTCAGCCCCAGCATTTT. Translation gives CASSPYPQGRQPQHF.

The rearrangement links TRBV7-3 to TRBJ2-1; D is possibly TRBD1 (5 bases). Germline V gene lookup returns CDR1 SGHTA and CDR2 FQGTGA. The ends were cut back, 5 bases at V and 1 base at J, with 12 bases in the middle. The CDR3 totals 15 residues. The CDR3 loop reads CASSPGQLSYNEQFF. CDR3 sequence (DNA): TGTGCCAGCAGCCCCGGACAATTATCCTACAATGAGCAGTTCTTC.

The rearrangement uses TRBV29-1 and TRBJ1-1; 7 bases agree with TRBD1. Losses at the gene ends were 4 bases for V and 1 base for J; bases not matched to a gene: 6. This CDR3 contains 14 residues. Germline V CDR1 and CDR2: SQVTM, ANQGSEA. As DNA, the CDR3 is TGCAGCGTTGTGGGACAGCGATCGAACACTGAAGCTTTCTTT. This sequence encodes CSVVGQRSNTEAFF.

This chain joins TRBV2 and TRBJ1-5; D might be TRBD1 (5 bases). The V gene's germline CDR1 is SNHLY and CDR2 FYNNEI. Deletions cut 2 bases from V and 0 bases from J, with 8 bases between. The CDR3 runs to 15 residues. The CDR3 DNA is TGTGCCAGCAGTGAAAAGGGGTTTAGCAATCAGCCCCAGCATTTT. It codes for CASSEKGFSNQPQHF.

The V gene is TRBV7-6, the J gene TRBJ2-1; 13 bases fit TRBD2. This CDR3 contains 18 residues. In germline, CDR1 is SGHVS, CDR2 FNYEAQ. The J segment lost 8 bases and the V segment lost 1 base, leaving 11 bases of the junction unmatched. CDR3 coding DNA: TGTGCCAGCAGCTTAGGGCTCGGACTAGCGGGGGCATGGGATGAGCAGTTCTTC. This encodes CASSLGLGLAGAWDEQFF.

J is TRBJ1-1 and V is TRBV7-9, with D tentatively TRBD1 (5 bases). There are 15 residues in the CDR3. Germline V gene data show CDR1 as SEHNR and CDR2 as FQNEAQ (reference sequence). V lost 4 bases and J 5 bases, leaving 17 bases between the germline ends. CDR3 nucleotide sequence: TGTGCCAGCAGCTGGGGTCGGGGGGTAGAGACTGAAGCTTTCTTT. Translating it yields CASSWGRGVETEAFF.

This rearrangement joins TRBV4-1 to TRBJ2-7; tentatively, D is TRBD1 (7 bases). Between the trimmed V and J ends, which lost 1 base and 7 bases, there was a span of 17 bases. The germline gives CDR1 MGHRA, CDR2 YSYEKL. The CDR3 sequence is 15 residues long. In DNA form, the CDR3 reads TGCGCCAGCAGCCAAGCAGGGGGGACCTTGGGGGAGCAGTACTTC. It is translated as CASSQAGGTLGEQYF.

DNA for the CDR3: TGTGCCAGCAGCTCGGGACTAGCGTACCTAGCCAAAAACATTCAGTACTTC. It codes for CASSSGLAYLAKNIQYF. This chain uses TRBV11-3 with TRBJ2-4; 10 nucleotides align to TRBD2. Looked up from germline, CDR1 is SGHNT and CDR2 is YENEEA. Trimming removed 4 bases from V and 0 bases from J; junction bases left unmatched: 6. The CDR3 extends over 17 amino acids.

The chain has TRBV6-6 and TRBJ1-2, with 8 bases fitting TRBD1. The CDR3 is 14 residues long. Germline CDR1 MNHNY, CDR2 SVGAGI (reference sequence). J was trimmed by 4 bases and V by 10 bases; bases with no gene match: 11. CDR3 nucleotides: TGTGCCAATTCGGACAGGGAGGGATCCTATGGCTACACCTTC. It is translated as CANSDREGSYGYTF.